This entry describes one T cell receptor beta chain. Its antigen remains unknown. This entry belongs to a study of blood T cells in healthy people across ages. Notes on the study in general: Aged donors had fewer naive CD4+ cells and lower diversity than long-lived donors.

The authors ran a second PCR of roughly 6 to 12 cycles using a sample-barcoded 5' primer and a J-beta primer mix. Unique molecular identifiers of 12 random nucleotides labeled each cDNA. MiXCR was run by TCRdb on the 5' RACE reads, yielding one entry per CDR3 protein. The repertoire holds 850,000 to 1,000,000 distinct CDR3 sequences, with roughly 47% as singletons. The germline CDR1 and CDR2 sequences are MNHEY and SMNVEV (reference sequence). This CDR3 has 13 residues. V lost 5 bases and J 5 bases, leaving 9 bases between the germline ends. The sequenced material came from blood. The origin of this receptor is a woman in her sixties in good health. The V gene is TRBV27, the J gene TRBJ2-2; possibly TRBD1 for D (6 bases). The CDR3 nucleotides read TGTGCCAGCAGTCAGGGGCCTACCGGGGAGCTGTTTTTT. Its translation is CASSQGPTGELFF.